Listed below are T cell receptor beta chains from one sample, sequenced in a study of cytomegalovirus exposure and HLA in healthy donors. This table comes from immunoSEQ multiplex PCR, and its TCRdb copy is limited to in-frame clones, with some not included. The sample shows about 210,000 clones, 87% of them seen only once. Sequencing used PBMCs. The receptors originated from a boy between 2 and 10 years old in good health and CMV-seronegative. Each CDR3 is given with its conserved first and last residue. The D gene is left open where the match is weak. The listing skips clone size in some rows; elsewhere it reads once, few, many or a size class.

CDR3: CASSPRVGTGVLRLGNEQFF
DNA: TGTGCCAGCAGCCCCCGGGTGGGGACAGGGGTCCTCCGCCTGGGGAATGAGCAGTTCTTC
V: TRBV9
J: TRBJ2-1
D: TRBD1
size: .

CDR3: CASIASLSGNTIYF
DNA: TGTGCCAGCATCGCTAGCCTCTCTGGAAACACCATATATTTT
V: TRBV6-1
J: TRBJ1-3
D: .
size: .

CDR3: CASSKPFGTSPYEQYF
DNA: TGTGCCAGCAGCAAACCCTTCGGGACTAGCCCCTACGAGCAGTACTTC
V: TRBV21-1
J: TRBJ2-7
D: .
size: .

CDR3: CAISVNRGLDTEAFF
DNA: TGTGCCATCAGTGTCAACAGGGGTCTTGACACTGAAGCTTTCTTT
V: TRBV10-3
J: TRBJ1-1
D: TRBD1
size: .

CDR3: CASKVAGTDTQYF
DNA: TGTGCCAGCAAAGTAGCGGGCACAGATACGCAGTATTTT
V: TRBV27
J: TRBJ2-3
D: .
size: .

CDR3: CASSEREVPYEQYF
DNA: TGTGCCAGCAGTGAACGGGAGGTACCCTACGAGCAGTACTTC
V: TRBV25-1
J: TRBJ2-7
D: TRBD2
size: .

CDR3: CASSPQKGASSYEQYF
DNA: TGTGCCAGCAGTCCACAAAAGGGGGCCTCGAGCTACGAGCAGTACTTC
V: TRBV27
J: TRBJ2-7
D: TRBD1
size: .

CDR3: CASSLGQGGTEAFF
DNA: TGTGCCAGCAGTTTGGGACAGGGGGGCACTGAAGCTTTCTTT
V: TRBV28
J: TRBJ1-1
D: TRBD1
size: .

CDR3: CASSAGLYTGELFF
DNA: TGTGCCAGTAGTGCAGGGTTGTACACCGGGGAGCTGTTTTTT
V: TRBV19
J: TRBJ2-2
D: .
size: .

CDR3: CAISDYSGPLYGYTF
DNA: TGTGCCATCAGTGACTACTCAGGGCCACTCTATGGCTACACCTTC
V: TRBV10-3
J: TRBJ1-2
D: .
size: .

CDR3: CASNLRQVGPDEQYF
DNA: TGTGCCAGCAACCTTAGACAGGTGGGGCCCGACGAGCAGTACTTC
V: TRBV2
J: TRBJ2-7
D: .
size: .

CDR3: CASSQDVVAGAKNIQYF
DNA: TGTGCCAGCAGCCAAGACGTGGTAGCAGGGGCCAAAAACATTCAGTACTTC
V: TRBV4-2
J: TRBJ2-4
D: .
size: .

CDR3: CASSIGHSGQPQHF
DNA: TGTGCCAGTAGTATTGGCCACTCGGGTCAGCCCCAGCATTTT
V: TRBV19
J: TRBJ1-5
D: .
size: .

CDR3: CASSSTLREGPRVHEQFF
DNA: TGTGCCAGCAGCAGTACGTTGCGGGAGGGTCCAAGGGTACATGAGCAGTTCTTC
V: TRBV7-3
J: TRBJ2-1
D: TRBD2
size: once

CDR3: CATSRNSGRYTDTQYF
DNA: TGTGCCACCAGCAGGAATAGCGGGAGGTACACAGATACGCAGTATTTT
V: TRBV15
J: TRBJ2-3
D: TRBD2
size: .

CDR3: CASKKFSAGANVLTF
DNA: TGTGCCAGCAAGAAGTTCTCGGCTGGGGCCAACGTCCTGACTTTC
V: TRBV28
J: TRBJ2-6
D: .
size: many